Presented here are 5 T cell receptor beta chains from one specimen sequenced in a study of metastatic and nonmetastatic thyroid tumors. TCRdb re-clonotyped the PCR reads via MiXCR. Of about 70,000 clones listed, 18% are singletons. There were no patients who had received any treatment before thyroid surgery. The sequencing input was blood. The source is a female donor with papillary thyroid cancer or a benign thyroid nodule (not recorded which). Some clones in this sample may be carry-over from other donors' samples.

This clone was detected ten times or more. The J gene is TRBJ2-7, the V gene TRBV15, with D tentatively TRBD1 (6 bases). V lost 0 bases and J lost 0, with 6 bases in between. This CDR3 has 14 amino acids. The germline V gene encodes CDR1 LNHNV and CDR2 YYDKDF (reference sequence). The CDR3 sequence: CATSREGASYEQYF. CDR3 DNA: TGTGCCACCAGCAGAGAGGGGGCCTCCTACGAGCAGTACTTC. The full variable domain, with the rest looked up from reference TRBV15 and TRBJ2-7, is DAMVIQNPRYQVTQFGKPVTLSCSQTLNHNVMYWYQQKSSQAPKLLFHYYDKDFNNEADTPDNFQSRRPNTSFCFLDIRSPGLGDTAMYLCATSREGASYEQYFGPGTRLTVT.

This clone was detected many times. The chain links TRBV7-9 to TRBJ1-2; 11 nucleotides match TRBD1. The germline gives CDR1 SEHNR, CDR2 FQNEAQ (reference sequence). The CDR3 covers 14 residues. J was trimmed by 6 bases and V by 5 bases; bases with no gene match: 5. This chain's CDR3 is CASSPGQGDNGYTF. Here the CDR3 DNA reads TGTGCCAGCAGCCCGGGACAGGGGGATAATGGCTACACCTTC.

This sequence joins TRBV5-1 and TRBJ2-7; TRBD2 aligns across 7 bases. CDR1 SGHRS and CDR2 YFSETQ come from the germline V gene. Trimming removed 3 bases from V and 6 bases from J; junction bases left unmatched: 6. The CDR3 has 13 residues. CDR3 residues: CASSSSGTFEQYF. The CDR3 DNA reads TGCGCCAGCAGCTCGAGCGGGACTTTCGAGCAGTACTTC.

J is TRBJ2-2 and V is TRBV3-1; D is uncertain. CDR1 and CDR2 from the germline V gene are LGHDT and YNNKEL (reference sequence). CDR3 size: 13 residues. Trimming shortened V by 2 bases and J by 5 bases, and 6 bases separated the two germline ends. The DNA of the CDR3 is TGTGCCAGCAGCCAATTGGGTACCGGGGAGCTGTTTTTT. Encoded protein: CASSQLGTGELFF. Full variable domain (missing parts from reference TRBV3-1 and TRBJ2-2): DTAVSQTPKYLVTQMGNDKSIKCEQNLGHDTMYWYKQDSKKFLKIMFSYNNKELIINETVPNRFSPKSPDKAHLNLHINSLELGDSAVYFCASSQLGTGELFFGEGSRLTVL.

This clone was recorded at least ten times. The chain is built from TRBV20-1 and TRBJ1-5; 7 bases align to TRBD1. The V segment lost 1 base and the J segment 0 bases; nucleotides outside the gene matches: 6. Germline V gene sequence: CDR1 DFQATT, CDR2 SNEGSKA (reference sequence). The CDR3 is 16 residues long. The CDR3 loop reads CSARAVGTASNQPQHF. CDR3 sequence (DNA): TGCAGTGCTAGAGCGGTAGGGACAGCTAGCAATCAGCCCCAGCATTTT.